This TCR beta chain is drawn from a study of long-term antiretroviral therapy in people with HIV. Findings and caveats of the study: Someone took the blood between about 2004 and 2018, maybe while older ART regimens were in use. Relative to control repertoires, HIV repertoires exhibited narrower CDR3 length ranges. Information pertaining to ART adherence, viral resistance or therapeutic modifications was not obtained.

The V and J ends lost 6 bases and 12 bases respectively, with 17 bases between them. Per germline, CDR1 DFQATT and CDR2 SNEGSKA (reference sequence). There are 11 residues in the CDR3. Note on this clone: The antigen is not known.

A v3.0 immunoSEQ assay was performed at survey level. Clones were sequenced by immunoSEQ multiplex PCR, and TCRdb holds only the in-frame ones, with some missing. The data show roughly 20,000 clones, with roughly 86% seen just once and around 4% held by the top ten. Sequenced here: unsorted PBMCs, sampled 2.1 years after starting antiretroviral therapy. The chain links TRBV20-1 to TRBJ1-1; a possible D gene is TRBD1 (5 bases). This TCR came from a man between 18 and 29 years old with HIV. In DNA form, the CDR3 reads TGCAGTGCATCGGGACCGGGACTAACTTTCTTT. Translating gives CSASGPGLTFF.